Described below is a single T cell receptor beta chain sequence and its context. No antigen is known for it. A much more abundant neighbour one base away suggests this may be a read error. This specimen includes other DNA sequences encoding the same CDR3. This CDR3 region has 18 residues. V lost 1 base and J lost 0; bases outside the gene matches: 5. Germline assignment: CDR1 SGHTA and CDR2 FQGNSA. These data belong to a study of shared clonotypes between healthy human individuals. Overall study findings and caveats: Sampling covered nothing but blood. Tissue TCR repertoires likely differ from those found in blood.

With ten immunoSEQ deep assay plates, unsorted PBMC DNA underwent sequencing. Here immunoSEQ multiplex PCR was the method, and the copy in TCRdb shows in-frame clones only, minus some. Of some 500,000 clones in the sample, over 60% were seen once. Healthy HIV-negative adults with no recent acute infections or vaccinations were recruited as donors. The gene calls are TRBV7-2 and TRBJ2-3; 12 bases map to TRBD2. This sequence was found in a woman aged 40 to 49 in good health. Some clones in this sample may be carry-over from other donors' samples. Sequencing used PBMCs. The CDR3 spells CASSLVLAGGKSTDTQYF. The CDR3 region has the DNA TGTGCCAGCAGCTTAGTGCTAGCGGGAGGGAAAAGCACAGATACGCAGTATTTT. Full variable domain (rest looked up from reference TRBV7-2 and TRBJ2-3): GAGVSQSPSNKVTEKGKDVELRCDPISGHTALYWYRQSLGQGLEFLIYFQGNSAPDKSGLPSDRFSAERTGGSVSTLTIQRTQQEDSAVYLCASSLVLAGGKSTDTQYFGPGTRLTVL.